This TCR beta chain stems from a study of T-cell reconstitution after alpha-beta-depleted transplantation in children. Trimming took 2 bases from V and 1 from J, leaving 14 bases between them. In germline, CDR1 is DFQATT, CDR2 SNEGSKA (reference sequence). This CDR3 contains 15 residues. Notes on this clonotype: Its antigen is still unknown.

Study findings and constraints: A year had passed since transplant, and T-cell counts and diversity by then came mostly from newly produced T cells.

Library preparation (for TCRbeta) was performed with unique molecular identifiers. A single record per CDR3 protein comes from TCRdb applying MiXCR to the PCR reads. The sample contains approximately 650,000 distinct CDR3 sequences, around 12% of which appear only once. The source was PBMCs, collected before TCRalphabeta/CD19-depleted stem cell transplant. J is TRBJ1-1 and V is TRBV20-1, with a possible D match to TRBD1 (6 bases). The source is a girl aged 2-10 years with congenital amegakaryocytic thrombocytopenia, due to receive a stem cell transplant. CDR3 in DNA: TGCAGTGCTAGAATACAGGGAAGGGGGAACACTGAAGCTTTCTTT. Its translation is CSARIQGRGNTEAFF.